The rows below give T cell receptor beta chains drawn from one sample of a study of cytomegalovirus exposure and HLA in healthy donors. Here immunoSEQ multiplex PCR was the method, and the copy in TCRdb shows in-frame clones only, minus some. This sample has 90,000 to 120,000 clones; around 80% occur once, and the top ten carry roughly 1.7%. Sequenced material: PBMCs. These receptors came from a woman aged 40 to 55 in good health and CMV-seronegative. The CDR3 runs from the conserved cysteine through the conserved F or W. Fields, in order: D gene, J gene, V gene, clone size, CDR3 DNA, CDR3 protein. D genes are given only for firm matches. Size is omitted from some rows. Given values are once, few, many or a class for expanded clones.

TRBD1	TRBJ2-7	TRBV27	NA	TGTGCCAGCAGTTCCCAGACGACAGGGGATCGAGGCTACGAGCAGTACTTC	CASSSQTTGDRGYEQYF
TRBD2	TRBJ2-5	TRBV5-5	NA	TGTGCCAGCAGCTCTAATTCATTACTAGCGGCCCAAGAGACCCAGTACTTC	CASSSNSLLAAQETQYF
TRBD2	TRBJ2-7	TRBV7-9	NA	TGTGCCAGCAGCTTCCCGGCGGGAGTCGGGTCCTACGAGCAGTACTTC	CASSFPAGVGSYEQYF
NA	TRBJ1-1	TRBV7-9	NA	TGTGCCAGCAGCCGATACAGAAACACTGAAGCTTTCTTT	CASSRYRNTEAFF
NA	TRBJ2-2	TRBV4-3	NA	TGCGCCAGCCGAACCGGGGTTAAAAATCCGAACACCGGGGAGCTGTTTTTT	CASRTGVKNPNTGELFF
TRBD1	TRBJ2-2	TRBV6-1	NA	TGTGCCAGCTCACGGACAGGGGATACCGGGGAGCTGTTTTTT	CASSRTGDTGELFF
NA	TRBJ1-2	TRBV15	NA	TGTGCCACCAGCAGAGGAAAAGGGGGGGGAGGCTACACCTTC	CATSRGKGGGGYTF
TRBD1	TRBJ2-7	TRBV28	NA	TGTGCCAGCAGTGGTCCGGGACAGAGGTACTACGAGCAGTACTTC	CASSGPGQRYYEQYF
TRBD1	TRBJ2-7	TRBV9	few	TGTGCCAGCAGCGTAGGAACAGGGGTCTCCTACGAGCAGTACTTC	CASSVGTGVSYEQYF
NA	TRBJ2-1	TRBV9	NA	TGTGCCAGCATGAGGGACTCCTACAATGAGCAGTTCTTC	CASMRDSYNEQFF
TRBD2	TRBJ2-7	TRBV5-6	NA	TGTGCCAGCAGCTTCCTCCAGGCTAGCGGGAGCCACGAGCAGTACTTC	CASSFLQASGSHEQYF
TRBD1	TRBJ1-3	TRBV6-1	once	TGTGCCAGCAGAGAGCACTACAGGGGGGGAAACACCATATATTTT	CASREHYRGGNTIYF
TRBD1	TRBJ2-7	TRBV13	once	TGTGCCAGCAGCCCAGAGGGGGGACAGGGGACCTACGAGCAGTACTTC	CASSPEGGQGTYEQYF
NA	TRBJ1-1	TRBV5-1	NA	TGCGCCAGCAGCTTGAACGCGGAGAACACTGAAGCTTTCTTT	CASSLNAENTEAFF
TRBD1	TRBJ1-4	TRBV5-1	NA	TGCGCCAGCAGCCCGGGGGCAGGGGGGACTAATGAAAAACTGTTTTTT	CASSPGAGGTNEKLFF
NA	TRBJ1-2	TRBV18	NA	TGTGCCAGCTCACCAGGGCGCCTTGGCGATGGCTACACCTTC	CASSPGRLGDGYTF
NA	TRBJ2-5	TRBV18	NA	TGTGCCAGCTCACCGGACGGGGGAAGGCAAGAGACCCAGTACTTC	CASSPDGGRQETQYF
TRBD1	TRBJ1-3	TRBV2	NA	TGTGCCAGCAGGGGACAGGGGGTCCCTGGAAACACCATATATTTT	CASRGQGVPGNTIYF
NA	TRBJ1-2	TRBV7-2	NA	TGTGCCAGCAGCGCGATTTTCGGCTACACCTTC	CASSAIFGYTF
TRBD2	TRBJ2-2	TRBV5-4	few	TGTGCCAGCAGCCCTGCGGGGAGGGTATCCGGGGAGCTGTTTTTT	CASSPAGRVSGELFF
NA	TRBJ1-2	TRBV9	NA	TGTGCCAGCAGCTCCAGAGGTGGCTACACCTTC	CASSSRGGYTF
TRBD1	TRBJ2-1	TRBV6-5	NA	TGTGCCAGCAAGGCAGGGGGCTCCTACAATGAGCAGTTCTTC	CASKAGGSYNEQFF
TRBD1	TRBJ1-5	TRBV28	NA	TGTGCCAGCAGTCCCCAGGGGGCTGGCAATCAGCCCCAGCATTTT	CASSPQGAGNQPQHF
TRBD1	TRBJ1-1	TRBV7-3	NA	TGTGCCAGCAGCTTAAGGAGGACAGGTGGTGGGACTGAAGCTTTCTTT	CASSLRRTGGGTEAFF
TRBD2	TRBJ2-7	TRBV5-1	NA	TGCGCCAGCAGCTTGACCTCGACTAGCGGGAGGGTAAACGAGCAGTACTTC	CASSLTSTSGRVNEQYF
NA	TRBJ2-1	TRBV5-1	NA	TGCGCCAGCAGCTTAGAACACCACAATGAGCAGTTCTTC	CASSLEHHNEQFF
NA	TRBJ2-7	TRBV11-1	NA	TGTGCCAGCAGCCTTGGCCCCAATCCCTCCTACGAGCAGTACTTC	CASSLGPNPSYEQYF
TRBD1	TRBJ1-1	TRBV28	once	TGTGCCAGCAGTTCCTATACTGACCGGACAGGGCGGAACACTGAAGCTTTCTTT	CASSSYTDRTGRNTEAFF
TRBD1	TRBJ1-1	TRBV25-1	NA	TGTGCCAGCAGATTGACAGGGATTAACACTGAAGCTTTCTTT	CASRLTGINTEAFF
NA	TRBJ1-2	TRBV10-3	NA	TGTGCCATCAGTCTAGGAAAAACTAACTATGGCTACACCTTC	CAISLGKTNYGYTF
NA	TRBJ1-2	TRBV28	once	TGTGCCAGCACCCTGGGTTTTCGGGGGGTCCTTAACTATGGCTACACCTTC	CASTLGFRGVLNYGYTF
TRBD2	TRBJ2-5	TRBV5-1	NA	TGCGCCAGCAGCTCAGGACTAGCGGGAGGGCCGGGAGTCTGGGAGACCCAGTACTTC	CASSSGLAGGPGVWETQYF
NA	TRBJ2-1	TRBV15	NA	TGTGCCACCACCGGGGAGTCCTCCTACAATGAGCAGTTCTTC	CATTGESSYNEQFF
NA	TRBJ1-1	TRBV5-4	NA	TGTGCCAGCAGCAGGGGCACTGAAGCTTTCTTT	CASSRGTEAFF
NA	TRBJ1-3	TRBV28	NA	TGTGCCAGCAGTTTTCCCCCGGACAGCTCTGGAAACACCATATATTTT	CASSFPPDSSGNTIYF
TRBD1	TRBJ2-1	TRBV6-5	NA	TGTGCCAGCAGGGACAGGCTTCAGACCTTCTTC	CASRDRLQTFF
TRBD1	TRBJ1-5	TRBV19	NA	TGTGCCAGTAAGGTCGGGACAGTCGTGGGTCAGCCCCAGCATTTT	CASKVGTVVGQPQHF
NA	TRBJ1-4	TRBV28	few	TGTGCCAGCAGCCCTTTTGAAAAACTGTTTTTT	CASSPFEKLFF
TRBD2	TRBJ2-2	TRBV11-2	NA	TGTGCCAGCAGCCCTGTGGGGGGTAGCGGGAGGTACACCGGGGAGCTGTTTTTT	CASSPVGGSGRYTGELFF
TRBD2	TRBJ2-1	TRBV7-6	NA	TGTGCCAGCAGCCTGACAACGGGACTAGCGGGTGGGGAGCAGTTCTTC	CASSLTTGLAGGEQFF
NA	TRBJ2-3	TRBV5-4	NA	TGTGCCAGCAGCTTCCCAAGAGGGACGCAGTATTTT	CASSFPRGTQYF
NA	TRBJ1-2	TRBV18	NA	TGTGCCAGCTCACTCTCCAGCTCCCAGGCCGCGGGGTCTTATGGCTACACCTTC	CASSLSSSQAAGSYGYTF
NA	TRBJ2-1	TRBV7-3	NA	TGTGCCAGCAGCTTAATGGGCCATACCGATGAGCAGTTCTTC	CASSLMGHTDEQFF
TRBD2	TRBJ2-7	TRBV4-3	NA	TGCGCCAGCAGCCAAGATAGCGGGATCTCCTACGAGCAGTACTTC	CASSQDSGISYEQYF
NA	TRBJ1-1	TRBV18	NA	TGTGCCAGCTCACCAAAGGCGGGGGCGAACACTGAAGCTTTCTTT	CASSPKAGANTEAFF
NA	TRBJ2-7	TRBV7-2	NA	TGTGCCAGCAGCTTACCCGGAGCGGCCTCCTACGAGCAGTACTTC	CASSLPGAASYEQYF
NA	TRBJ2-1	TRBV5-1	NA	TGCGCCAGCAGCCTAATGGTCCATGGGTACAGCTCCTACAATGAGCAGTTCTTC	CASSLMVHGYSSYNEQFF
NA	TRBJ2-7	TRBV5-1	NA	TGCGCCAGCAGCTTGGGAGGGGTGACGGGAGTACAGCAGTACTTC	CASSLGGVTGVQQYF
NA	TRBJ2-4	TRBV28	NA	TGTGCCAGCAGTCAGGAGGGGCTTATGACTAAAAACATTCAGTACTTC	CASSQEGLMTKNIQYF
NA	TRBJ1-1	TRBV7-6	NA	TGTGCCAGCAGCTCCACAGGTACCACTGAAGCTTTCTTT	CASSSTGTTEAFF